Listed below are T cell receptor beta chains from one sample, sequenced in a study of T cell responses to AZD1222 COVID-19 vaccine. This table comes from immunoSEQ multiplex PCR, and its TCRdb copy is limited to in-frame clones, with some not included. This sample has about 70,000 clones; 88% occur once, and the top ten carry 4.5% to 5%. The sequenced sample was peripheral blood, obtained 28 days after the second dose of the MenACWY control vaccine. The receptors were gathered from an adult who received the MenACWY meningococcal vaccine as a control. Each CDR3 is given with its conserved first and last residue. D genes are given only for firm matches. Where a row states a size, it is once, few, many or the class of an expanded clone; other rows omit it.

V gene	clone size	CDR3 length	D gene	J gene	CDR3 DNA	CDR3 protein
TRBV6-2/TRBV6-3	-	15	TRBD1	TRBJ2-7	TGTGCCAGCAGTCCGAGTTGGGACAGCAGTGACGAGCAGTACTTC	CASSPSWDSSDEQYF
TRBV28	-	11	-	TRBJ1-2	TGTGCCAGCACCCAAGAAGGTGGCTACACCTTC	CASTQEGGYTF
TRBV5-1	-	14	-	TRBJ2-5	TGCGCCAGCAGCCCCGGATTGTACCAAGAGACCCAGTACTTC	CASSPGLYQETQYF
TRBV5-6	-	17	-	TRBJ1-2	TGTGCCAGAATTCAAAAGGGGAATTTACCACTTCACTATGGCTACACCTTC	CARIQKGNLPLHYGYTF
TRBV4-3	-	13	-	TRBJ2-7	TGCGCCAGCAGCCAACTTCCAGGGTACGAGCAGTACTTC	CASSQLPGYEQYF
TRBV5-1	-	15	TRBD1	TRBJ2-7	TGCGCCAGCAGCACCGACAGGGGGAGCTCCTACGAGCAGTACTTC	CASSTDRGSSYEQYF
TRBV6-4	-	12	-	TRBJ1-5	TGTGCCAGCAAAAGGGGGGATCAGCCCCAGCATTTT	CASKRGDQPQHF
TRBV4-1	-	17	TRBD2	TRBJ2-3	TGCGCCAGCAGCCAAATACTAGCGGGCTCTAGCACAGATACGCAGTATTTT	CASSQILAGSSTDTQYF
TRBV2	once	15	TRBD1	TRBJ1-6	TGTGCCAGCAGTTGGGACAGGGCGAATAATTCACCCCTCCACTTT	CASSWDRANNSPLHF
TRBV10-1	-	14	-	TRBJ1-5	TGCGCCAGCAAGGCTTACGGAGACAATCAGCCCCAGCATTTT	CASKAYGDNQPQHF
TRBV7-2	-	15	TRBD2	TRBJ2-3	TGTGCCAGCACCCTTTGGAGCGGGGGGGCAGATACGCAGTATTTT	CASTLWSGGADTQYF
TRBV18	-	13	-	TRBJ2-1	TGTGCCAGCTCACCACCACAGGGCAATGAGCAGTTCTTC	CASSPPQGNEQFF
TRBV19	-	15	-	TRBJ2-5	TGTGCCAGTAGTATGGATAGTTTATTCCAAGAGACCCAGTACTTC	CASSMDSLFQETQYF
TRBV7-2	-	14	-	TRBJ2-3	TGTGCCAGCAGCGTAAGAAGGAGCCCAGATACGCAGTATTTT	CASSVRRSPDTQYF
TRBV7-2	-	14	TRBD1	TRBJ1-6	TGTGCCAGCAGCTTTGACAGGGGAAATTCACCCCTCCACTTT	CASSFDRGNSPLHF
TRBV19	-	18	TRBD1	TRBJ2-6	TGTGCCAGTACCTTGACAGGGGCCATGAGATCTGGGGCCAACGTCCTGACTTTC	CASTLTGAMRSGANVLTF
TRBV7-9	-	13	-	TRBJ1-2	TGTGCCAGCACCCTAGGAGAGGGCTCTGGCTACACCTTC	CASTLGEGSGYTF
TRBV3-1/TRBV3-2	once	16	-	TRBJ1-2	TGTGCCAGCAGCCAAGGCCAGACGTCAGGTCGGGGGGGCTACACCTTC	CASSQGQTSGRGGYTF
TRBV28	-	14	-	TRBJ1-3	TGTGCCAGCACCTTTGGCTCCTCTGGAAACACCATATATTTT	CASTFGSSGNTIYF
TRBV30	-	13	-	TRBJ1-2	TGTGCCTTCGTCGGACAGAGCTATGAGGGCTACACCTTC	CAFVGQSYEGYTF
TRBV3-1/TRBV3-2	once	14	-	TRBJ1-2	TGTGCCAGCAGCCAAGATGTAGGGTTAAGTGGCTACACCTTC	CASSQDVGLSGYTF
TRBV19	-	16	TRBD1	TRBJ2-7	TGTGCCAGTAGTAGGGACTTTGGACAGGGGGTGAAAGAGCAGTACTTC	CASSRDFGQGVKEQYF
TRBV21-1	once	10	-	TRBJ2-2	TGTGCCAGCATTAACGGGGATCTGTTTTTT	CASINGDLFF
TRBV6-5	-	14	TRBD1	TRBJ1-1	TGTGCCAGCACCTTGGACAGGGCGGCCACTGAAGCTTTCTTT	CASTLDRAATEAFF
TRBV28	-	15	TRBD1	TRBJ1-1	TGTGCCAGCAGTTTGGGGACAGCGGGGGACACTGAAGCTTTCTTT	CASSLGTAGDTEAFF
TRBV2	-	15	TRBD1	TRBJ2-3	TGTGCCAGCAGCCCCGGGACAGGGAGGGCAGATACGCAGTATTTT	CASSPGTGRADTQYF
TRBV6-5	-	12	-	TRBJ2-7	TGTGCCAGCAGTTCCTTCCCGTACGAGCAGTACTTC	CASSSFPYEQYF
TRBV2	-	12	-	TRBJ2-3	TGTGCCAGCAGCATTAGCACAGATACGCAGTATTTT	CASSISTDTQYF
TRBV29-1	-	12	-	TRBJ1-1	TGCAGCGTTGAGCCTCGGGTGGGGTCGGCTTTCTTT	CSVEPRVGSAFF
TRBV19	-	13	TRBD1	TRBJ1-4	TGTGCCAGTAGGGTGACAGGGGGTGAAAAACTGTTTTTT	CASRVTGGEKLFF
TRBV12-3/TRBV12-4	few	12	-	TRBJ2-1	TGTGCCAGCAGCCGTCCCCCGAATGAGCAGTTCTTC	CASSRPPNEQFF